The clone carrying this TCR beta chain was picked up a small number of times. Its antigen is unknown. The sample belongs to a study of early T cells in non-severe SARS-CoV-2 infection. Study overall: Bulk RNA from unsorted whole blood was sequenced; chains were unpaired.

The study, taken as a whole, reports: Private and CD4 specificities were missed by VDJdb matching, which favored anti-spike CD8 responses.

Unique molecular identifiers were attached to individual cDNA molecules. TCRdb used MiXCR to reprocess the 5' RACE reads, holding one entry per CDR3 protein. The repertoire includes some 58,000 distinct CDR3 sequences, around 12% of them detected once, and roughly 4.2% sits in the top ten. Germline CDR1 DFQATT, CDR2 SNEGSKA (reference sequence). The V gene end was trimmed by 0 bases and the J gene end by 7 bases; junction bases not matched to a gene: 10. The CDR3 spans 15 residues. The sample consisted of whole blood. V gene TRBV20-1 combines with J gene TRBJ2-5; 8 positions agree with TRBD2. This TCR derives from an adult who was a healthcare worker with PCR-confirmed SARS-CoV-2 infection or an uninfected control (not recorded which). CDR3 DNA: TGCAGTGCTAGAGATCCGGCGGGGGGCGGTGTGACCCAGTACTTC. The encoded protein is CSARDPAGGGVTQYF.